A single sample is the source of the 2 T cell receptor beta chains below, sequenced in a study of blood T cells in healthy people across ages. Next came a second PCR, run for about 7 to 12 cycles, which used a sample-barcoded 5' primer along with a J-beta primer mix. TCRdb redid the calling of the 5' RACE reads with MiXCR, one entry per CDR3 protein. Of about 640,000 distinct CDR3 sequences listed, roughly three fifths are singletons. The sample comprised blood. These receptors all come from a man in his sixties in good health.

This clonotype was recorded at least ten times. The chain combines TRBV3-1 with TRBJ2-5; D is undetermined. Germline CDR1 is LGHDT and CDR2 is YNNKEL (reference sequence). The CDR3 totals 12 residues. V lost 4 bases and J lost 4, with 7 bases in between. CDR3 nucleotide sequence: TGTGCCAGCAGCCCCGAACGAGAGACCCAGTACTTC. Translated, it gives CASSPERETQYF.

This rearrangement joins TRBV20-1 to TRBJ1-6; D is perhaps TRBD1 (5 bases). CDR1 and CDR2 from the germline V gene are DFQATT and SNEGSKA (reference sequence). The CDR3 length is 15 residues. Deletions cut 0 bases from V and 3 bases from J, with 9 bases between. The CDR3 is CSARERGSYNSPLHF. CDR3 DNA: TGCAGTGCTAGAGAGAGGGGAAGCTATAATTCACCCCTCCACTTT.